The subject of this entry is one T cell receptor beta chain. It lacks a known antigen. No base quality values were provided; no much bigger clone lies one nucleotide off. The data derive from a study of blood T cell repertoires in COVID-19 (TCRdb year 2020). The study in broad terms: The collaborator samples originated in the United States, Italy and Spain and spanned the acute and convalescent phases of COVID-19. The material from the prospective study consisted of cDNA or gDNA derived from T cells, B-cell-depleted T cells, or PBMCs. The dataset comprised deeply sampled blood TCRbeta repertoires from subjects exposed to, actively infected with, or recovered from COVID-19. A freely available public database, intended as a resource for researchers studying the immune response to SARS-CoV-2, is where the repertoires were released. Samples were obtained from the ongoing ImmuneRACE study (first 160 participants) and from 1,254 subjects provided by 6 global collaborators. The sample metadata nearly always contained a de-identified subject ID, COVID-19 status, age in years and sex. Where available, HLA class I and class II types were taken from metadata supplied by the sample provider and were not determined by assay-based typing.

Here is what the overall study found, with its caveats: How much clinical and demographic metadata was included differed by source and by participant, and the metadata was provided uncurated.

At one collaborating source in Seattle, patients were enrolled during active infection and were followed longitudinally through the course of disease. Whole blood was collected in K2EDTA tubes by collaborating institutions according to the institutions' own protocols. For TCRbeta analysis, collaborator samples were shipped as frozen whole blood, as isolated PBMCs, or as DNA extracted from either sample type. The immunoSEQ Assay, a bias-controlled multiplex PCR, was used to amplify TCRbeta CDR3 regions from genomic DNA. In the source study's methods: The number of nucleated cells in each sample was estimated from the amplification of reference gene primers within the assay. To quantify the absolute abundance of each unique TCRbeta CDR3 rearrangement, sequence reads were collapsed and filtered. For each sample, productive Simpson clonality was calculated as the square root of Simpson's diversity index over productive rearrangements. Held by TCRdb, this immuneACCESS table contains in-frame sequences only and omits some clones. Under half of the omission traces to an unresolved V gene where checked; the cause of the rest is unknown. V and J calls plus clone size are reproduced from that table; the DNA served to infer D and trimming. This sample is represented by under 200,000 clones; about 87% of them were singletons. Together, the top ten hold under 0.7% of the sample.

The CDR3 runs 11 amino acids, cysteine and phenylalanine included. CDR3 DNA is the only sequence kept; it has 33 bases, read in frame from the first base. V loses 8 bases of germline sequence and J loses 8 bases, and the interval between the two ends is 10 bases. The germline V gene (reference sequence) yields MNHEY for CDR1 and SMNVEV for CDR2. The receptor's source is a man in his sixties with COVID-19, enrolled during active disease. Material: peripheral blood. The chain is assembled from TRBV27 and TRBJ2-1; the D gene is not confidently resolved. At the DNA level, the sequence is TGTGCCAGCGTAAAACGGGATGAGCAGTTCTTC. This gives the protein CASVKRDEQFF.